Included here is one TCR beta chain sequence, with context. The antigen is unknown. This record belongs to a study of cytomegalovirus exposure and HLA in healthy donors. As for the study in general: Unique TCRs numbering around 85 million, obtained from HLA-typed donors, made up an early data release. Clustering assigned 81% of the 350 to 400 genotyped donors to the Caucasian-associated ancestry cluster.

Primers included in the PCR were 60 Vbeta and 13 Jbeta primers. Sequencing was performed with immunoSEQ multiplex PCR; in TCRdb, only in-frame clones are kept and a portion is missing. The profile shows 150,000 to 200,000 clones, around 80% of them singletons. Study-level findings and limits: Later analysis showed most CMV-associated TCR beta chains appearing HLA-restricted.

Germline V CDR1 and CDR2: SGHVS, FNYEAQ. The CDR3 runs to 18 residues. Trimming shortened V by 5 bases and J by 2 bases, and 22 bases separated the two germline ends. Input material: PBMCs. The V gene is TRBV7-6, the J gene TRBJ1-3; D remains unclear. The clonotype originates from a woman between 45 and 65 years old in good health and CMV-seronegative. The CDR3 here is CASSPPLLEPAAGNTIYF. The CDR3 nucleotides are TGTGCCAGCAGCCCACCCCTCTTGGAACCAGCGGCTGGAAACACCATATATTTT.